This T cell receptor beta chain was documented in a study of OX40 agonist ivuxolimab in advanced cancers. For the study at large: Given to patients was ivuxolimab, an agonistic anti-OX40 (CD134) antibody. Therapy given before enrollment (anti-PD-1, anti-PD-L1 or anti-CTLA-4) was allowed, and 35% to 45% had some. Participants, 75% to 90% male, averaged roughly 60 years of age, ranging from roughly 23 to 80. Study results and caveats: CD4+ T cells averaged fewer expanded clones than CD8+ T cells.

This clone appeared once. The antigen is not known. The CDR3 totals 15 residues. V lost 5 bases, J lost 11 bases, and 24 bases lay in between. CDR1 MNHEY and CDR2 SMNVEV come from the germline V gene (reference sequence). Assay used: immunoSEQ multiplex PCR; TCRdb lists only in-frame clones, some missing. Here the sample spans 91,000 or so clones, approximately 94% being singletons. The starting material was CD4+ or CD8+ T cells sorted from blood, obtained in a trial of the OX40 agonist ivuxolimab. The source of this sequence is an adult with an advanced solid tumor such as melanoma, head and neck, liver or kidney cancer. The chain recombines TRBV27 with TRBJ2-5; D perhaps matches TRBD2 (5 bases). The CDR3: CASSPRLLTSFEQYF. The CDR3 DNA is TGTGCCAGCAGTCCCCGCTTACTAACTAGTTTTGAGCAGTACTTC.